The 14 T cell receptor beta chains below all came from one sample that was sequenced in a study of cytomegalovirus exposure and HLA in healthy donors. The PCR made use of 60 Vbeta and 13 Jbeta primers. TCRdb's table, derived via immunoSEQ multiplex PCR, lists solely in-frame clones and lacks some. Here the sample spans over 150,000 clones, roughly 80% being singletons. Sequencing was performed on PBMCs. Receptors originate from a woman aged 25 to 39 in good health and CMV-seronegative.

The gene calls are TRBV6-1 and TRBJ2-7; 8 nucleotides line up with TRBD2. Germline CDR1 reads MNHNS; CDR2 reads SASEGT. There are 15 residues in the CDR3. V shed 3 bases and J 2 bases; nucleotides not matched to a gene: 6. Written as DNA, the CDR3 is TGTGCCAGCAGTGACGGGGGGGCCTCCGCCTACGAGCAGTACTTC. This sequence encodes CASSDGGASAYEQYF.

Comment on this clone: Other DNA sequences within the sample encode an identical CDR3. This chain joins TRBV30 and TRBJ2-1; tentative D call: TRBD1 (6 bases). Germline lookup yields CDR1 GTSNPN and CDR2 SVGIG (reference sequence). Trimming cost V 0 bases and J 4 bases, with 10 bases left between them. CDR3 length: 14 residues. The CDR3 protein is CAWSVGTNYNEQFF. The CDR3 bases are TGTGCCTGGAGTGTAGGGACAAATTACAATGAGCAGTTCTTC.

The chain recombines TRBV10-2 with TRBJ2-7, with 7 bases identical to TRBD1. Germline CDR1 reads WSHSY; CDR2 reads SAAADI. J lost 2 bases, V lost 3 bases, and 4 bases had no gene match. The CDR3 loop spans 14 amino acids. This CDR3 reads CASSELGQTYEQYF. CDR3 coding DNA: TGCGCCAGCAGTGAATTGGGACAGACCTACGAGCAGTACTTC.

The gene calls are TRBV5-1 and TRBJ2-2; the D gene is possibly TRBD2 (5 bases). The CDR3 runs 16 residues. Germline lookup yields CDR1 SGHRS and CDR2 YFSETQ. The V and J ends lost 4 bases and 1 base respectively, with 14 bases between them. CDR3: CASSPGLALNTGELFF. The CDR3, as DNA: TGCGCCAGCAGCCCTGGCCTAGCTCTGAACACCGGGGAGCTGTTTTTT.

The J gene is TRBJ2-2, the V gene TRBV28; the D gene is possibly TRBD1 (5 bases). From germline, CDR1 is MDHEN and CDR2 SYDVKM. The V and J ends lost 7 bases and 8 bases respectively, with 14 bases between them. This CDR3 has 13 amino acids. The CDR3 here is CASTLSGIGELFF. CDR3 nucleotide sequence: TGTGCCAGCACCCTTTCAGGGATAGGGGAGCTGTTTTTT.

The chain joins TRBV20-1 to TRBJ2-5; the D gene is possibly TRBD2 (5 bases). Between the trimmed V and J ends, which lost 7 bases and 2 bases, there was a span of 5 bases. The CDR3 covers 10 residues. Looked up from germline, CDR1 is DFQATT and CDR2 is SNEGSKA (reference sequence). CDR3: CSGLQETQYF. In DNA, the CDR3 is TGCAGTGGACTACAAGAGACCCAGTACTTC.

V and J are TRBV30 and TRBJ2-2; D not certain. The CDR3 totals 13 residues. The V gene's germline CDR1 is GTSNPN and CDR2 SVGIG (reference sequence). V lost 4 bases, J lost 6 bases, and 12 bases lay in between. The CDR3 protein is CAWNGARPGELFF. CDR3 in DNA: TGTGCCTGGAACGGCGCTAGGCCCGGGGAGCTGTTTTTT.

The V call is TRBV5-1, the J call TRBJ1-1, with D uncertain. Germline values: CDR1 SGHRS, CDR2 YFSETQ. Trimming shortened V by 4 bases and J by 11 bases, and 18 bases separated the two germline ends. The CDR3 runs 13 residues. CDR3 nucleotides: TGCGCCAGCAGCGTCTTCCCGGAGTTAGAGGCTTTCTTT. This codes for CASSVFPELEAFF.

This chain links TRBV5-1 with TRBJ1-1; possible D gene TRBD1, 6 bases. The CDR3 has 15 residues. The germline V gene encodes CDR1 SGHRS and CDR2 YFSETQ. Trimming pared 0 bases from V and 5 bases from J, leaving 14 bases between. In DNA form, the CDR3 reads TGCGCCAGCAGCTTGGATCGGCAGGGGAGTACTGAAGCTTTCTTT. It specifies CASSLDRQGSTEAFF.

This chain connects TRBV5-6 to TRBJ2-5; 8 bases are shared with TRBD1. The DNA end favors TRBJ2-7, so the J call may be wrong. This CDR3 contains 16 residues. Germline CDR1 SGHDT, CDR2 YYEEEE. CDR3 DNA: TGTGCCAGCAGCCTTCAGGACAGGGTCCTTACCTACGAGCAGTACTTC. Its protein product is CASSLQDRVLTYEQYF.

V is TRBV7-2 and J is TRBJ2-3; a weak D match, TRBD2 (6 bases). The V gene lost 2 bases and the J gene lost 0 bases, with 6 bases spanning the gap. This CDR3 region has 14 residues. Germline V CDR1 and CDR2: SGHTA, FQGNSA. In DNA, the CDR3 is TGTGCCAGCAGCTTACGGGGGAGCACAGATACGCAGTATTTT. This sequence encodes CASSLRGSTDTQYF.

The chain combines TRBV15 with TRBJ2-3; 11 bases line up with TRBD2. V was clipped by 3 bases and J by 0 bases; unmatched bases: 11. The CDR3 runs 19 residues. Germline V gene lookup returns CDR1 LNHNV and CDR2 YYDKDF (reference sequence). The CDR3 sequence is CATSRARGLAGPSTDTQYF. The CDR3 DNA reads as TGTGCCACCAGCAGGGCCCGAGGACTAGCGGGCCCTAGCACAGATACGCAGTATTTT.

The chain combines TRBV5-8 with TRBJ1-5, with 7 bases identical to TRBD1. The CDR3 consists of 16 residues. V gave up 2 bases and J gave up 0 bases; unmatched junction bases: 5. From germline, CDR1 is SGHTS and CDR2 YDEGEE. The CDR3 bases are TGTGCCAGCAGCTTTGGGACAGATTATAGCAATCAGCCCCAGCATTTT. Amino acids: CASSFGTDYSNQPQHF.

The chain employs TRBV19 and TRBJ2-7; D is possibly TRBD1 (6 bases). Germline assignment: CDR1 LNHDA and CDR2 SQIVND (reference sequence). The germline V and J ends were trimmed by 10 bases and 2 bases, with 12 bases remaining between them. CDR3 length: 12 residues. The CDR3, as DNA: TGTGCCACAAGGGACATTACCTACGAGCAGTACTTC. Protein: CATRDITYEQYF.